This section outlines one TCR beta chain sequence together with its context. The sample belongs to a study of blood T cell repertoires in COVID-19. Study summary: Sources were T cells, B-cell-depleted T cells, or PBMCs; the material itself was cDNA or gDNA.

This CDR3 spans 19 amino acids. Deletions cut 5 bases from V and 0 bases from J, with 20 bases between. CDR1 and CDR2 from the germline V gene are SGHNT and YENEEA. Original analysis: From reference gene primer amplification, estimates of nucleated cell counts were derived. TCRdb keeps only in-frame clones here, not all; method: immunoSEQ multiplex PCR. V, J and clone size are those of that table, while D and trimming were read from the DNA. This sample carries 84,000 or so clones, 65% to 85% of them seen once, and the ten largest clones take 15% to 18%. The chain combines TRBV11-3 with TRBJ2-6; no definite D call. This TCR derives from a woman of 80 years or more with acute or convalescent COVID-19. The sequenced sample consisted of peripheral blood. The CDR3 spells CASSTHGYLTCSGANVLTF. CDR3 DNA sequence: TGTGCCAGCAGCACACACGGGTACCTCACTTGCTCTGGGGCCAACGTCCTGACTTTC.